This T cell receptor (beta chain) was retrieved from a study of beta chain features in type 1 diabetes. Study details: Healthy donors resembled patients in age, gender and cell yields. Overall study results and limits: Patients showed naive, central memory and Treg TCRB repertoires that appeared more similar than those of healthy donors. In type 1 diabetes patients, VDJ junctions had fewer insertions; deletions at these junctions were more frequent.

The isolated RNA, all of it, was reverse transcribed, so expressed TCRB transcripts were what got sequenced. Profiling relied on immunoSEQ multiplex PCR, and the TCRdb table lists in-frame clones only, not all of them. The sample holds under 150,000 clones; about 7% are singletons and the top ten take more than 1.1%. This clone was detected ten times or more. Its antigen is as yet unknown. A read error may account for a junction end that differs from germline. This CDR3 is built from 15 residues. Germline assignment: CDR1 SGHDN and CDR2 FVKESK. The source is a woman aged 25 to 39 in good health. Input material: central memory CD4+ T cells from blood. This chain connects TRBV14 to TRBJ2-5; TRBD1 agrees at 8 bases. The CDR3 sequence is CASSRIRGHQGTQYF. For the CDR3, the DNA is TGTGCCAGCAGCCGTATCAGGGGGCACCAAGGGACCCAGTACTTC.